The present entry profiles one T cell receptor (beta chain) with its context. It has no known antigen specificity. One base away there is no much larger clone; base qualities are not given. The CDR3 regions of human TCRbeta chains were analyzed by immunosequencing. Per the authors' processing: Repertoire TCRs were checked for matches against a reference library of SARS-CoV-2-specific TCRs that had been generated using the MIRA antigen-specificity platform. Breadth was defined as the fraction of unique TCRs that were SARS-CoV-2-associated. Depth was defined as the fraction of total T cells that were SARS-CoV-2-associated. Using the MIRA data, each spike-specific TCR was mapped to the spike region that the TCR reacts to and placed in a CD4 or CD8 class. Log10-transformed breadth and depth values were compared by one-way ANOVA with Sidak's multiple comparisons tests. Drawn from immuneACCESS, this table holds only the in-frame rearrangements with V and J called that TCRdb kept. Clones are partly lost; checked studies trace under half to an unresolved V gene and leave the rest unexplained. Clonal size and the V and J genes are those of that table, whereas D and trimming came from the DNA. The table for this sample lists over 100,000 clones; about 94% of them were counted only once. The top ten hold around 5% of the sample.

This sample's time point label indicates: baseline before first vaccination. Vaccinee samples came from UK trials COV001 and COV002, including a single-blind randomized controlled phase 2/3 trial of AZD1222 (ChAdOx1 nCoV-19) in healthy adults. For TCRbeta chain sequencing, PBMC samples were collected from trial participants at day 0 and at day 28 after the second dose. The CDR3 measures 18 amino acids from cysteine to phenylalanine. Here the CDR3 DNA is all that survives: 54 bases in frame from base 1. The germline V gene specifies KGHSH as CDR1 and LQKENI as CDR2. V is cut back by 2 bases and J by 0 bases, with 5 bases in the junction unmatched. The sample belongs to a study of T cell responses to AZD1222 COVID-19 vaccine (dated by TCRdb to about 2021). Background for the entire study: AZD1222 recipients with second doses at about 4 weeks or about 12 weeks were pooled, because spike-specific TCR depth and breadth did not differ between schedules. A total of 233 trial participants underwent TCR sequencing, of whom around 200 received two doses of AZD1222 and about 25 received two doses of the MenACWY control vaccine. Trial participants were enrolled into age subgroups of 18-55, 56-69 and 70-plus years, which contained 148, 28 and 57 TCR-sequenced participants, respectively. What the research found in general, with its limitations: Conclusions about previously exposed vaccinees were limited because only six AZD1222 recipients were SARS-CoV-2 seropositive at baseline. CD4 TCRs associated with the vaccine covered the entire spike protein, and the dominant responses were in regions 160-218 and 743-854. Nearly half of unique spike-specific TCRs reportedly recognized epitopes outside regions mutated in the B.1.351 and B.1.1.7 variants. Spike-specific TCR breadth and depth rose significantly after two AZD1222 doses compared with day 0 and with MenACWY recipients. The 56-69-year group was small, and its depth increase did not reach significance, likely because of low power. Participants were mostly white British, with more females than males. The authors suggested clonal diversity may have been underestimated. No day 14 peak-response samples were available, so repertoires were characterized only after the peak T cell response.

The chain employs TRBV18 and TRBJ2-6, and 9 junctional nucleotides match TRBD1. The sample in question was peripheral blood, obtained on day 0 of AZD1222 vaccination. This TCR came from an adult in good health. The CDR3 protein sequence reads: CASSPEQGATSGANVLTF. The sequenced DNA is TGTGCCAGCTCACCAGAACAGGGGGCCACCTCTGGGGCCAACGTCCTGACTTTC. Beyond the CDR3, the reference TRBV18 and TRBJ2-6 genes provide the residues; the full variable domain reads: NAGVMQNPRHLVRRRGQEARLRCSPMKGHSHVYWYRQLPEEGLKFMVYLQKENIIDESGMPKERFSAEFPKEGPSILRIQQVVRGDSAAYFCASSPEQGATSGANVLTFGAGSRLTVL.